These 3 T cell receptor beta chains were all obtained from the same sample, sequenced in a study of OX40 agonist ivuxolimab in advanced cancers. Generated by immunoSEQ multiplex PCR, the TCRdb table keeps only in-frame clones and is missing some. The data hold 65,000 to 85,000 clones, with more than 85% observed a single time. The starting material was CD4+ or CD8+ T cells sorted from blood, obtained in a trial of the OX40 agonist ivuxolimab. The receptors stem from an adult with an advanced solid tumor such as melanoma, head and neck, liver or kidney cancer.

This clone has a single count. V is TRBV9 and J is TRBJ2-7, with D unclear. Germline values: CDR1 SGDLS, CDR2 YYNGEE. Trimming cost V 4 bases and J 7 bases, with 15 bases left between them. There are 13 residues in the CDR3. CDR3 amino acids: CASSPGNVIEQYF. In DNA, the CDR3 is TGTGCCAGCAGCCCAGGAAACGTGATTGAGCAGTACTTC.

This sequence joins TRBV27 and TRBJ2-7; D unclear. Trimming cost V 4 bases and J 0 bases, with 10 bases left between them. Per germline, CDR1 MNHEY and CDR2 SMNVEV (reference sequence). The CDR3 totals 14 residues. CDR3 coding DNA: TGTGCCAGCAGTTGGGCCCCAGGCTCCTACGAGCAGTACTTC. As protein: CASSWAPGSYEQYF.

This sequence joins TRBV10-1 and TRBJ2-5; 9 nucleotides line up with TRBD2. The V and J ends lost 4 bases and 6 bases, in that order; junction bases with no gene match: 6. This CDR3 spans 14 amino acids. Germline CDR1 reads WNHNN; CDR2 reads SYGVQD (reference sequence). This CDR3 is CASSAGTSYKTQYF. For the CDR3, the DNA is TGCGCCAGCAGTGCCGGGACTAGCTATAAGACCCAGTACTTC.